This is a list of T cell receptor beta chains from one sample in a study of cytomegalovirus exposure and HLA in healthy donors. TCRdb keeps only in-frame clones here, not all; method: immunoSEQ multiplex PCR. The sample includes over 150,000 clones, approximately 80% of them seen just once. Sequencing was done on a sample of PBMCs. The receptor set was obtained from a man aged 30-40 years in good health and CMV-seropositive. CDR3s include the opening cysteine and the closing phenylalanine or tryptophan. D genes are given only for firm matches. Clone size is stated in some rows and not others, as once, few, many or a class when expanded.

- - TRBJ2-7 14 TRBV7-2 TGTGCCAGCAGCACCCGAGGGGGGGCGGGTGAGCAGTACTTC CASSTRGGAGEQYF
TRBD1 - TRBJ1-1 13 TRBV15 TGTGCCACCAGCAGGGAACAGGGGACTGAAGCTTTCTTT CATSREQGTEAFF
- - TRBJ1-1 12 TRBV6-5 TGTGCCAGCAGTCCCCGCCCGAGTGAAGCTTTCTTT CASSPRPSEAFF
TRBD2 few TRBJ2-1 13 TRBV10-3 TGTGCCATCAGTGATCAGCGGGAGGGGGAGCAGTTCTTC CAISDQREGEQFF
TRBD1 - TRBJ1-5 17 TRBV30 TGTGCCTGGAGTGATTCCGGGACAGGGGGCGGGTATCAGCCCCAGCATTTT CAWSDSGTGGGYQPQHF
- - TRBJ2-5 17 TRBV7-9 TGTGCCAGCAGCTTAGCGGGCGCGGGTACAGCACAAGAGACCCAGTACTTC CASSLAGAGTAQETQYF
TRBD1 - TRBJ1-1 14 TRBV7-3 TGTGCCAGCAGCCCAGGACAGGGCACCACTGAAGCTTTCTTT CASSPGQGTTEAFF
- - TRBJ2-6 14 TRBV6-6 TGTGCCAGCAGTCGACTAACTGGGGCCAACGTCCTGACTTTC CASSRLTGANVLTF
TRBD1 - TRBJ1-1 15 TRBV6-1 TGTGCCAGCAGTTTCCGGACAGGGCCTCTCACTGAAGCTTTCTTT CASSFRTGPLTEAFF
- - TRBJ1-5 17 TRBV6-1 TGTGCCAGCAGTGATTCGGGACAAACTGTTAGCAATCAGCCCCAGCATTTT CASSDSGQTVSNQPQHF
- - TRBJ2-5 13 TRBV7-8 TGTGCCAGCAACCGTTACCCCGGGGAGACCCAGTACTTC CASNRYPGETQYF
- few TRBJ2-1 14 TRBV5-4 TGTGCCAGCAGCTTGGTCGCAGGGGGGAATGAGCAGTTCTTC CASSLVAGGNEQFF
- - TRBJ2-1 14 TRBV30 TGTGCCTGGAGTGACCTGGGGGGACTGGGTGAGCAGTTCTTC CAWSDLGGLGEQFF
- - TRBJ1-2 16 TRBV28 TGTGCCAGCAGTTTAGCCCCCGGGTCAGCTAACTATGGCTACACCTTC CASSLAPGSANYGYTF
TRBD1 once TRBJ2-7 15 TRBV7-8 TGTGCCAGCAGCATCCGGGACAGGGGGACCTACGAGCAGTACTTC CASSIRDRGTYEQYF
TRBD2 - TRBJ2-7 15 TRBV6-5 TGTGCCAGCAGTAAAACGGGGGGAGTCTCCTACGAGCAGTACTTC CASSKTGGVSYEQYF
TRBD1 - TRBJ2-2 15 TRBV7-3 TGTGCCAGCAGCTCCGGACAGGGTGGGACCGGGGAGCTGTTTTTT CASSSGQGGTGELFF
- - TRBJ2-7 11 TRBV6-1 TGTGCCAGCAGTTATCGTTACGAGCAGTACTTC CASSYRYEQYF
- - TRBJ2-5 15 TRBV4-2 TGTGCCAGCAGCCTGAGACAGGCCGACGTAGAGACCCAGTACTTC CASSLRQADVETQYF
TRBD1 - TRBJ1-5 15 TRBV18 TGTGCCAGCTCCAACTTAGGGACAGGCAATCAGCCCCAGCATTTT CASSNLGTGNQPQHF
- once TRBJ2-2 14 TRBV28 TGTGCCAGCAGTTTCGGAGGGCCTATCGGGGAGCTGTTTTTT CASSFGGPIGELFF